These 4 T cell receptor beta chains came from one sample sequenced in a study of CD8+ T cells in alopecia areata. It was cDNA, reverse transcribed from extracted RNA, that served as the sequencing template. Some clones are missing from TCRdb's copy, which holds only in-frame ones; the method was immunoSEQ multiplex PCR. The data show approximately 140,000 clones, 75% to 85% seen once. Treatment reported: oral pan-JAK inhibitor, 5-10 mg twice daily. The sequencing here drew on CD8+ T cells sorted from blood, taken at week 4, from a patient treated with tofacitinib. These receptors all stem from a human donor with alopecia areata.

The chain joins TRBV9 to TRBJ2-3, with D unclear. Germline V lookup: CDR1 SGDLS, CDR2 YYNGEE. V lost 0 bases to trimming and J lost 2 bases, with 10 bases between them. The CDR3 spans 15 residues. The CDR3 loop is CASSVETFNTDTQYF. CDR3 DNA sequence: TGTGCCAGCAGCGTAGAGACCTTCAACACAGATACGCAGTATTTT.

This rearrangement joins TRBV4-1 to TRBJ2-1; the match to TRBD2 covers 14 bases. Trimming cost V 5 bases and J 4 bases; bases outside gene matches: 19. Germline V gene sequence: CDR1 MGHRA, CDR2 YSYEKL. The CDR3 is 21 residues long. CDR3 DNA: TGCGCCAGCAGCACAAGAGGTACAGGACTAGCGGGGGGAGTCGCGTACAATGAGCAGTTCTTC. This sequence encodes CASSTRGTGLAGGVAYNEQFF.

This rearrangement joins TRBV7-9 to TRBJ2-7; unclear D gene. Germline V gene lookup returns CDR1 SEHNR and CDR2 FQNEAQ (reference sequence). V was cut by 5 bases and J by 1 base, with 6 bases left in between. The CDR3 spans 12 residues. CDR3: CASSTLSYEQYF. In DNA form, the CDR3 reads TGTGCCAGCAGCACACTATCCTACGAGCAGTACTTC.

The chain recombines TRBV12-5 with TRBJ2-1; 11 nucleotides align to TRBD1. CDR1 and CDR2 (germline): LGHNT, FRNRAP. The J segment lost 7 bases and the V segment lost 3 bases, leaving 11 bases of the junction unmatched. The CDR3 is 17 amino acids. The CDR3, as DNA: TGTGCTAGTGGTTTTGTATCGTGGGGACAGGGGGTTAATGAGCAGTTCTTC. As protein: CASGFVSWGQGVNEQFF.